This TCR beta chain was identified in a study of post-analysis software for immune sequencing data. About the research overall: Included among the disease courses, which were recorded for the cohort, were relapsing-remitting, secondary progressive and progressive-relapsing multiple sclerosis.

Germline loops: CDR1 SGDLS, CDR2 YYNGEE. V shed 0 bases, J shed 10 bases, and the junction held 11 bases outside the gene matches. The CDR3 runs to 15 residues. In this sample, this clonotype turned up a few times. The antigen is not known. Study findings and constraints: The F measure placed samples prepared in the same batch into strongly shared clusters. About five TRBV segments occurring more often in patients than controls included TRBV5-6, TRBV5-1 and TRBV20-1.

Unique molecular identifiers had been added to the TCR beta cDNA libraries. Each CDR3 protein is one row after TCRdb ran MiXCR on the PCR reads. There are roughly 800,000 distinct CDR3 sequences in the sample; 25% to 30% occur only once, and 0.5% to 0.6% lies in the top ten. The sample comprised blood. The sequence derives from a girl aged 5-17 years with multiple sclerosis. The chain carries TRBV9 and TRBJ2-3, with 7 bases matching TRBD2. The CDR3 spells CASSVVSSGSASQYF. The CDR3, as DNA: TGTGCCAGCAGCGTAGTCTCTAGCGGATCCGCATCGCAGTATTTT.